The clone carrying this TCR beta chain was detected a few times. The antigen is not known. In the PCR, 60 Vbeta and 13 Jbeta primers were used. Authors' data handling: An analysis performed later counted about 80 million unique TCR beta chains (approximately 11 million of them shared). The assay was immunoSEQ multiplex PCR, and TCRdb's table has in-frame clones only and misses some. The V and J calls and clone size come from that table; D and trimming were worked out from the DNA. The data show 84,000 or so clones, with approximately 60% seen just once and around 5% held by the top ten. These data are taken from a study of cytomegalovirus exposure and HLA in healthy donors. Findings of the study overall: TCR beta V- and J-gene trimming was later associated with a missense DCLRE1C variant.

Sequenced input: PBMCs. This TCR came from a woman in her 30s in good health and CMV-seropositive.

This CDR3 is CASSLPGGGYGYTF. CDR3 sequence (DNA): TGTGCCAGCAGTTTACCAGGGGGCGGCTATGGCTACACCTTC. The chain is built from TRBV28 and TRBJ1-2; the match to TRBD1 covers 8 bases. From germline, CDR1 is MDHEN and CDR2 SYDVKM. The CDR3 length is 14 residues. The J segment lost 4 bases and the V segment lost 2 bases, leaving 3 bases of the junction unmatched.